These 3 T cell receptor beta chains were sequenced from one sample in a study of blood T cell repertoires in COVID-19. Profiled with immunoSEQ multiplex PCR; TCRdb holds only in-frame clones, not every one. The sample records over 250,000 clones, 70% to 90% being singletons. The material sequenced was peripheral blood. These TCRs come from an older woman with acute or convalescent COVID-19.

V gene TRBV27 combines with J gene TRBJ2-7, with 11 bases lining up with TRBD2. The CDR3 runs to 15 residues. The trim removed 4 bases at V and 6 bases at J, leaving 8 bases unmatched. Per the germline V gene, CDR1 is MNHEY and CDR2 is SMNVEV (reference sequence). For the CDR3, the DNA is TGTGCCAGCAGTTCCCAGACTAGCGGGGTTGGCGAGCAGTACTTC. Its translation is CASSSQTSGVGEQYF.

This clone was recorded a few times. The gene calls are TRBV3-1 (or the pseudogene TRBV3-2) and TRBJ1-1; D not certain. V lost 1 base to trimming and J lost 4 bases, with 10 bases between them. From germline, CDR1 is LGHDT and CDR2 YNNKEL (reference sequence). This CDR3 contains 14 residues. CDR3 protein: CASSQVLGSTEAFF. The CDR3 coding sequence is TGTGCCAGCAGCCAAGTTCTTGGGAGCACTGAAGCTTTCTTT.

The chain combines TRBV3-1 (or the pseudogene TRBV3-2) with TRBJ2-5; tentatively, D is TRBD2 (5 bases). Trimming left V 6 bases short and J 4 bases short, with 21 bases between. CDR1 LGHDT and CDR2 YNNKEL come from the germline V gene (reference sequence). The length of the CDR3 is 16 residues. CDR3 residues: CASRASGNVEGETQYF. Written as DNA, the CDR3 is TGTGCCAGCAGGGCATCAGGTAATGTCGAGGGAGAGACCCAGTACTTC.